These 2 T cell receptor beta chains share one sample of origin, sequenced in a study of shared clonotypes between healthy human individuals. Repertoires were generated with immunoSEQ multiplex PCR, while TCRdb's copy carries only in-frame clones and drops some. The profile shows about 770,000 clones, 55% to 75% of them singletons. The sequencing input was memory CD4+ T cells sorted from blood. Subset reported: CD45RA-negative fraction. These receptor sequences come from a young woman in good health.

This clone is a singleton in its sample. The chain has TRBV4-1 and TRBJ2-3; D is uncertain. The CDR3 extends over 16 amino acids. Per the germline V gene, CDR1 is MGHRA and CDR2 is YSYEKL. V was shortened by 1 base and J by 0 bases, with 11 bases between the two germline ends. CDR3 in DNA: TGCGCCAGCAGCCAAGGCGGCACTACCAGCACAGATACGCAGTATTTT. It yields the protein CASSQGGTTSTDTQYF.

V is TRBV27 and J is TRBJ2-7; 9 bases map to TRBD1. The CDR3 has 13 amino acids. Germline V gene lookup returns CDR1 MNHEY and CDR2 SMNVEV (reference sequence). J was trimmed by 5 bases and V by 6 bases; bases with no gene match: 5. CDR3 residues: CASRGQGSDEQYF. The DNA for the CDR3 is TGTGCCAGCAGAGGACAGGGGAGCGACGAGCAGTACTTC.